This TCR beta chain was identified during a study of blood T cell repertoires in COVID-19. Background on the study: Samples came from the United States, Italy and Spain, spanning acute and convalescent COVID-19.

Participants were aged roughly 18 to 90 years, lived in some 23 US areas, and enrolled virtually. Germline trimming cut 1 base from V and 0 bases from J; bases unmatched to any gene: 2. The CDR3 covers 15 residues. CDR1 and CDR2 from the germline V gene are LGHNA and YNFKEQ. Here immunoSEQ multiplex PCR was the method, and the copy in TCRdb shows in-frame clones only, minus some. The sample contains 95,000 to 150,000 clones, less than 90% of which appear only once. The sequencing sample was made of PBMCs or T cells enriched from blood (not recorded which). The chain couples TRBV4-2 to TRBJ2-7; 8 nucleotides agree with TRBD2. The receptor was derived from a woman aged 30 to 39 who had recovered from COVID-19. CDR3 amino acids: CASSQVTSGSYEQYF. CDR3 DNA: TGTGCCAGCAGCCAAGTAACTAGCGGCTCCTACGAGCAGTACTTC.